This is a list of T cell receptor beta chains from one sample in a study of T cells in localized non-small cell lung cancer. Generated by immunoSEQ multiplex PCR, the TCRdb table keeps only in-frame clones and is missing some. The table shows 45,000 to 65,000 clones, with about 90% occurring only once. This specimen was peripheral blood, taken before any cancer treatment. These receptors were collected from a man aged 35 to 70 with stage I squamous cell lung carcinoma. The CDR3 runs from the conserved cysteine through the conserved F or W. The D gene is left open where the match is weak. Rows give clone size only sometimes, using once, few, many, or a class for an expanded clone.

J gene	V gene	clone size	D gene	CDR3 DNA	CDR3 protein
TRBJ2-1	TRBV18	NA	TRBD2	TGTGCCAGCTCACCAGGGGCTAGCGGGAGCGCTTACAATGAGCAGTTCTTC	CASSPGASGSAYNEQFF
TRBJ2-5	TRBV5-6	NA	NA	TGTGCCAGCAGCTCCCGCGGGGCGGAGACCCAGTACTTC	CASSSRGAETQYF
TRBJ1-4	TRBV18	NA	NA	TGTGCCAGCTCACTACAACAGGAGACTTTTGAAAAACTGTTTTTT	CASSLQQETFEKLFF
TRBJ2-2	TRBV20-1	NA	NA	TGCAGTGTCCCCGGCGGCGGGGAGCTGTTTTTT	CSVPGGGELFF
TRBJ2-2	TRBV7-7	NA	NA	TGTGCTAGCAGCTGGGAGGGGGCCGTGACCGGGGAGCTGTTTTTT	CASSWEGAVTGELFF
TRBJ1-5	TRBV10-3	NA	TRBD1	TGTGCCATCAGTGGGTTAGGGGGCGGTAATCAGCCCCAGCATTTT	CAISGLGGGNQPQHF
TRBJ2-1	TRBV18	NA	TRBD2	TGTGCCAGCTCACCCCCTGGACTAGCGGGAGGGGTCAATGAGCAGTTCTTC	CASSPPGLAGGVNEQFF
TRBJ2-1	TRBV11-3	once	TRBD2	TGTGCCAGCAGCTTGGTAGCGGGCTCCGGGGATGAGCAGTTCTTC	CASSLVAGSGDEQFF
TRBJ2-7	TRBV7-3	once	NA	TGTGCCAGCAGCTCGGGCGGAGAGCAGTACTTC	CASSSGGEQYF
TRBJ1-5	TRBV7-2	NA	NA	TGTGCCAGCAGCTTAGTCACCGGGGTCGGGCAGCCCCAGCATTTT	CASSLVTGVGQPQHF
TRBJ2-1	TRBV7-8	NA	TRBD1	TGTGCCAGCAGCCCGCGGGACAGGTCCTACAATGAGCAGTTCTTC	CASSPRDRSYNEQFF